Listed below are T cell receptor beta chains from one sample, sequenced in a study of T cell responses to AZD1222 COVID-19 vaccine. Clones were read by immunoSEQ multiplex PCR, and TCRdb kept only the in-frame ones, dropping some. This sample yields 150,000 to 200,000 clones, of which 87% are seen a single time; less than 3% belongs to the top ten. Material: peripheral blood, obtained on day 0 of MenACWY control vaccination. The receptor set was obtained from an adult in good health. Each CDR3 is given with its conserved first and last residue. A D gene is named only where the DNA matches it firmly. Some rows mark clone size as missing; the rest say once, few, many or name a class of expanded clone.

TRBV24-1	TRBJ2-7	TRBD2	.	TGTGCCACCAGTGATTCCCTAGCGGGAGTCAACGAGCAGTACTTC	CATSDSLAGVNEQYF
TRBV3-1/TRBV3-2	TRBJ2-1	TRBD2	.	TGTGCCAGCAGCCAAGTACTAGCGGGGGCGAGTGGGTACAATGAGCAGTTCTTC	CASSQVLAGASGYNEQFF
TRBV30	TRBJ1-2	TRBD1	few	TGTGCCTGGAGCACGGGACAGGACTATGGCTACACCTTC	CAWSTGQDYGYTF
TRBV2	TRBJ2-7	.	.	TGTGCCGGGAGCAGGGAGGATTACGAGCAGTACTTC	CAGSREDYEQYF
TRBV9	TRBJ2-3	TRBD2	.	TGTGCCAGCAGCGTAGCGGGGGGGCCGCCAGATACGCAGTATTTT	CASSVAGGPPDTQYF
TRBV28	TRBJ2-5	TRBD2	once	TGTGCCAGCAGTGACCCTAGCGGGGGGGCATCGGAGACCCAGTACTTC	CASSDPSGGASETQYF
TRBV6-5	TRBJ2-1	TRBD2	.	TGTGCCAGCAGTTACACGACTAGCCTTTCCTACAATGAGCAGTTCTTC	CASSYTTSLSYNEQFF
TRBV6-5	TRBJ1-2	.	.	TGTGCCAGCAGTTACGAAGGGACCGGTGGCTACACCTTC	CASSYEGTGGYTF
TRBV4-1	TRBJ2-7	TRBD2	.	TGCGCCAGCAGCCAAGATTGGGGACTAGCGGGAGGCACCTACGAGCAGTACTTC	CASSQDWGLAGGTYEQYF
TRBV7-8	TRBJ2-7	.	.	TGTGCCAGCAGCTTAGAACAACCCTACGAGCAGTACTTC	CASSLEQPYEQYF
TRBV5-5	TRBJ1-2	TRBD1	.	TGTGCCAGCGAAGGACAGGGCTTTGGAGGCTACACCTTC	CASEGQGFGGYTF
TRBV14	TRBJ2-1	.	.	TGTGCCAGCAGCCCTCACCGGAGGGCCTACAATGAGCAGTTCTTC	CASSPHRRAYNEQFF
TRBV6-1	TRBJ2-7	TRBD2	.	TGTGCCAGCAGTGTTCGAAGCGGGAGGGGGGTCCACGAGCAGTACTTC	CASSVRSGRGVHEQYF
TRBV7-2	TRBJ2-2	TRBD1	.	TGTGCCAGCAGCGCCACTTCCGACAGGGCCAGGTCCGGGGAGCTGTTTTTT	CASSATSDRARSGELFF
TRBV4-2	TRBJ2-7	TRBD2	.	TGTGCCAGCAGCCTTAGAGGGGGGGTAGCGGGAGTTGAATACGAGCAGTACTTC	CASSLRGGVAGVEYEQYF
TRBV6-5	TRBJ1-1	TRBD1	.	TGTGCCAGCAGGTCGACAGGGGCGAACACTGAAGCTTTCTTT	CASRSTGANTEAFF
TRBV20-1	TRBJ1-2	.	few	TGCAGTGCTAGGGACCAGCTGGGCACCTTC	CSARDQLGTF
TRBV2	TRBJ2-5	.	.	TGTGCCAGCTTACTGGAGACCCAGTACTTC	CASLLETQYF
TRBV5-5	TRBJ1-2	.	.	TGTGCCAGCAGCCCCACCGGGGTGGGGCGAGGCTACACCTTC	CASSPTGVGRGYTF
TRBV6-5	TRBJ2-5	.	.	TGTGCCAGCAGTCCACGGGGGAGTAGTGAGACCCAGTACTTC	CASSPRGSSETQYF
TRBV28	TRBJ1-1	.	.	TGTGCCAGCAGTTTTGGGCAGTCGAATGAAAGGACTGAAGCTTTCTTT	CASSFGQSNERTEAFF
TRBV7-3	TRBJ2-3	TRBD2	.	TGTGCCAGCAGCCGGACTAGCGGGGGGGGCGCAGATACGCAGTATTTT	CASSRTSGGGADTQYF
TRBV7-9	TRBJ2-1	TRBD2	.	TGTGCCAGCAGCCCCGGGACTAGGGATGAGCAGTTCTTC	CASSPGTRDEQFF
TRBV5-1	TRBJ2-1	TRBD1	.	TGCGCCAGCAGCTTGGAACCTCAGGGGGCGCGGGGCAATGAGCAGTTCTTC	CASSLEPQGARGNEQFF
TRBV9	TRBJ1-3	.	.	TGTGCCAGCAGCGTAGTTGAAGGGGGGACTGGAAACACCATATATTTT	CASSVVEGGTGNTIYF
TRBV27	TRBJ2-7	.	.	TGTGCCAGCAGTTTTAGTCAGGGACTCTACGAGCAGTACTTC	CASSFSQGLYEQYF
TRBV7-2	TRBJ2-3	.	once	TGTGCCAGCAGCTTAGCGGGGCGGGTCACAGATACGCAGTATTTT	CASSLAGRVTDTQYF
TRBV19	TRBJ2-1	.	.	TGTGCCAGTAGTATAGGCCCTACCAGTGAGCAGTTCTTC	CASSIGPTSEQFF
TRBV5-4	TRBJ1-2	.	.	TGTGCCAGCAGCTCGGACAGCTCCTATGGCTACACCTTC	CASSSDSSYGYTF
TRBV5-1	TRBJ2-1	.	once	TGCGCCAGCAGCAGGGACGTGGGGCCCTACTCCTACAATGAGCAGTTCTTC	CASSRDVGPYSYNEQFF
TRBV4-2	TRBJ2-2	TRBD2	.	TGTGCCAGCAGCCAAGTCAATAGCGGGAGTACCGGGGAGCTGTTTTTT	CASSQVNSGSTGELFF
TRBV28	TRBJ1-6	TRBD1	once	TGTGCCACTACGGCCGGGACAGGGCGGTCACCCCTCCACTTT	CATTAGTGRSPLHF
TRBV2	TRBJ2-3	.	few	TGTGCCAGCAGTGAAGCGCTAGGGGCAAGCACAGATACGCAGTATTTT	CASSEALGASTDTQYF
TRBV5-1	TRBJ1-2	.	.	TGCGCCAGCAGCTTGGAGACAGCCGCAAAGGGCTACACCTTC	CASSLETAAKGYTF
TRBV15	TRBJ2-3	TRBD2	.	TGTGCCACCTCCGGGGGGAGGCCAAACACAGATACGCAGTATTTT	CATSGGRPNTDTQYF
TRBV6-5	TRBJ2-2	.	few	TGTGCCAGCATAAAGGGAGCGGTGACCGGGGAGCTGTTTTTT	CASIKGAVTGELFF
TRBV7-2	TRBJ1-4	.	.	TGTGCCAGCAGCGAACAGCCAACTAATGAAAAACTGTTTTTT	CASSEQPTNEKLFF
TRBV10-3	TRBJ2-6	.	few	TGTGCCATCAGTGGGTCGGGGACTGGGGCCAACGTCCTGACTTTC	CAISGSGTGANVLTF
TRBV28	TRBJ1-2	.	.	TGTGCCAGCAGTTCCTACAGCTATGGCTACACCTTC	CASSSYSYGYTF
TRBV30	TRBJ1-5	.	once	TGTGCCTGGAGTGTATCCCGTCAGGGGTTTAGTCAGCCCCAGCATTTT	CAWSVSRQGFSQPQHF